A selection of T cell receptor beta chains follows, all from one sample in a study of siplizumab effects on memory and regulatory T cells. Method: immunoSEQ multiplex PCR; TCRdb's copy keeps in-frame clones and lacks some. The repertoire holds 90,000 to 120,000 clones, with about 93% as singletons. The specimen was Tregs sorted from blood. The receptors stem from a human donor in good health. The CDR3 runs from the conserved cysteine through the conserved F or W. Each record gives: CDR3 DNA, CDR3 protein, V gene, CDR3 length, clone size, D gene, J gene. The D gene is left open where the match is weak. Rows give clone size only sometimes, using once, few, many, or a class for an expanded clone.

TGCGCCAGCAGCCAAGCCCATGCGGGTTCCCCCCCCTACGAGCAGTACTTC	CASSQAHAGSPPYEQYF	TRBV4-1	17	.	.	TRBJ2-7
TGCAGCGTTGGGACTAGCGGGACCGGCAATGAGCAGTTCTTC	CSVGTSGTGNEQFF	TRBV29-1	14	.	TRBD2	TRBJ2-1
TGTGCCAGCACCTCGACAGGGGGCAAGGATACGCAGTATTTT	CASTSTGGKDTQYF	TRBV28	14	.	TRBD1	TRBJ2-3
TGTGCCTGGAGTAGGGGCGACACAGAGACCCAGTACTTC	CAWSRGDTETQYF	TRBV30	13	.	.	TRBJ2-5
TGTGCCTGGAGGGGTTGGGGGAAGCTAGCTAACTATGGCTACACCTTC	CAWRGWGKLANYGYTF	TRBV30	16	.	.	TRBJ1-2
TGTGCCAGCAGCGCCCCGCCCGGACAGGGGAGAGGGAGAAGCAATCAGCCCCAGCATTTT	CASSAPPGQGRGRSNQPQHF	TRBV2	20	.	TRBD1	TRBJ1-5
TGTGCCAGCAGCTTGGCCAGGGCAGTCCCCGGGGAGCTGTTTTTT	CASSLARAVPGELFF	TRBV5-5	15	once	.	TRBJ2-2
TGTGCCAGCAGCCCTCGACAGGGAGGTTCCAAGAACACTGAAGCTTTCTTT	CASSPRQGGSKNTEAFF	TRBV5-8	17	.	TRBD1	TRBJ1-1
TGTGCCAGCAGCTTGACAGGGAACTACGAGCAGTACTTC	CASSLTGNYEQYF	TRBV5-6	13	.	.	TRBJ2-7
TGTGCCAGCAGCCATAAGACAGTTTACTCCTACAATGAGCAGTTCTTC	CASSHKTVYSYNEQFF	TRBV11-3	16	.	.	TRBJ2-1
TGTGCCAGCAGCTTAGGAGTCGCTCCCACTATTAGTAATGAGCAGTTCTTC	CASSLGVAPTISNEQFF	TRBV7-9	17	.	.	TRBJ2-1
TGTGCCTGGAGTGTACCGGGGACTCCTAACTATGGCTACACCTTC	CAWSVPGTPNYGYTF	TRBV30	15	.	.	TRBJ1-2
TGTGCCAGCAGCTTAACCCCGGGCCTCAACACTGAAGCTTTCTTT	CASSLTPGLNTEAFF	TRBV7-3	15	.	.	TRBJ1-1
TGTGCCAGTAGTAAGGGCAGGGGACGGACCCAATATAGCAATCAGCCCCAGCATTTT	CASSKGRGRTQYSNQPQHF	TRBV19	19	.	.	TRBJ1-5
TGTGCCAGCAGCCATCGACACGCCACTAAAGAGACCCAGTACTTC	CASSHRHATKETQYF	TRBV11-2	15	.	.	TRBJ2-5
TGTGCCAGCAGTTGGACAGGGGGTCCCAATGAAAAACTGTTTTTT	CASSWTGGPNEKLFF	TRBV27	15	.	TRBD1	TRBJ1-4
TGTGCCAGCAGCTTAGGAGCGGGTTCCTACGAGCAGTACTTC	CASSLGAGSYEQYF	TRBV7-8	14	.	.	TRBJ2-7
TGCGCCAGCAGCTCCTTCCTGGGGAACACTGAAGCTTTCTTT	CASSSFLGNTEAFF	TRBV5-1	14	.	.	TRBJ1-1
TGTGCCAGCAGTGGCCGGGGCTGGGTCGGGCCCGGGGAGCTGTTTTTT	CASSGRGWVGPGELFF	TRBV28	16	.	.	TRBJ2-2
TGCGCCAGCAGCTTGCTATCCGGGACAGGGGCCTACGAGCAGTACTTC	CASSLLSGTGAYEQYF	TRBV5-1	16	.	TRBD1	TRBJ2-7
TGTGCCAGCAGCGTCTGGGACAGGGAGGTCTATGGCTACACCTTC	CASSVWDREVYGYTF	TRBV9	15	.	TRBD1	TRBJ1-2
TGTGCCTTCCCCGGAACAGGGGGCACTGAAGCTTTCTTT	CAFPGTGGTEAFF	TRBV30	13	.	TRBD1	TRBJ1-1
TGTGCCAGCAGCTTCGAGGGGGCAGCTAACTATGGCTACACCTTC	CASSFEGAANYGYTF	TRBV28	15	.	TRBD1	TRBJ1-2
TGCGCCAGCAGCTTGCTGGGTTTGTCCACCGGGGAGCTGTTTTTT	CASSLLGLSTGELFF	TRBV5-1	15	.	.	TRBJ2-2
TGTGCCAGCAGTTTTAGGAGGAGTAACTATGGCTACACCTTC	CASSFRRSNYGYTF	TRBV27	14	.	.	TRBJ1-2
TGTGCTAGTGGTTTCACTCCTGGGGCCAACGTCCTGACTTTC	CASGFTPGANVLTF	TRBV12-5	14	.	.	TRBJ2-6
TGTGCCAGCAGCTTATATGCGGGGTACACAGATACGCAGTATTTT	CASSLYAGYTDTQYF	TRBV7-9	15	.	.	TRBJ2-3
TGTGCCAGCAGCTTAGGAAGCCTGGCGGGCTATGGCTACACCTTC	CASSLGSLAGYGYTF	TRBV7-2	15	.	.	TRBJ1-2
TGCAGTGCTAGTGGGGGCCGCGAGCAGTACTTC	CSASGGREQYF	TRBV20-1	11	.	.	TRBJ2-7
TGTGCCAGCTCACTACGAACAGGGACGGGAAGCAATCAGCCCCAGCATTTT	CASSLRTGTGSNQPQHF	TRBV18	17	once	.	TRBJ1-5
TGTGCCAGCAGTTTCGGCCCCGGGACAACCTACGAGCAGTACTTC	CASSFGPGTTYEQYF	TRBV28	15	.	.	TRBJ2-7
TGCGCCAGCAGCCAAGATATTACCAGAAATGAAAAACTGTTTTTT	CASSQDITRNEKLFF	TRBV4-1	15	once	.	TRBJ1-4
TGTGCCAGCGGGTCTAACTATGGCTACACCTTC	CASGSNYGYTF	TRBV19	11	.	.	TRBJ1-2
TGTGCCAGCAGGACAGATGAGTGGAGCTACACCTTC	CASRTDEWSYTF	TRBV28	12	.	.	TRBJ1-2
TGTGCCAGCAGCTTAGAGTGGGGTCGGACAGTCACTGAAGCTTTCTTT	CASSLEWGRTVTEAFF	TRBV7-9	16	.	.	TRBJ1-1
TGCAGTGCTACTAAAGACACTGAAGCTTTCTTT	CSATKDTEAFF	TRBV20-1	11	few	.	TRBJ1-1
TGTGCCAGCAGTGAAAGTGTCATGGGGCCTGGAAACACCATATATTTT	CASSESVMGPGNTIYF	TRBV6-1	16	.	.	TRBJ1-3
TGTGCCAGTAAAGCTCTAACCTCTGGGGCCAACGTCCTGACTTTC	CASKALTSGANVLTF	TRBV19	15	.	.	TRBJ2-6
TGTGCCAGCACCTATACCAGCGGTGAGCAGTTCTTC	CASTYTSGEQFF	TRBV28	12	.	.	TRBJ2-1
TGCGCCAGCAGCTTGCAGGGCCGGAACACTGAAGCTTTCTTT	CASSLQGRNTEAFF	TRBV5-1	14	.	.	TRBJ1-1
TGTGCCACCAGCAGAGTTCGGTACTACGAGCAGTACTTC	CATSRVRYYEQYF	TRBV15	13	.	.	TRBJ2-7
TGTGCCAGCAGCTTAGCAGCAGGGTCTGGTGGCTACACCTTC	CASSLAAGSGGYTF	TRBV7-9	14	.	.	TRBJ1-2
TGTGCCAGCAGCCTATACAGAAAACGGACGGATACCCCCACTGAAGCTTTCTTT	CASSLYRKRTDTPTEAFF	TRBV7-8	18	once	.	TRBJ1-1
TGTGCCAGCACCGCCCAAGGACAGCCTAATTCACCCCTCCACTTT	CASTAQGQPNSPLHF	TRBV6-5	15	.	.	TRBJ1-6
TGTGCCAGCAGCTTGGGGTGGACAGGGCCCGGAAACACCATATATTTT	CASSLGWTGPGNTIYF	TRBV7-2	16	.	TRBD1	TRBJ1-3
TGTGCCAGCAGTCTTGGACGCGGCTATGGCTACACCTTC	CASSLGRGYGYTF	TRBV28	13	.	.	TRBJ1-2